This TCR beta chain is from a study of blood T cell repertoires in COVID-19. Original analysis: Reference gene primer amplification yielded estimated nucleated cell counts. Sequencing used immunoSEQ multiplex PCR; TCRdb keeps in-frame clones, though not all of them. V and J calls plus clone size are reproduced from that table; the DNA served to infer D and trimming. The data hold just over 300,000 clones, with roughly 88% observed a single time. Germline trimming cut 3 bases from V and 5 bases from J; bases unmatched to any gene: 1. There are 13 residues in the CDR3. The genes are TRBV12-3 or TRBV12-4 and TRBJ1-1, with 9 bases that match TRBD1. The sequencing sample was made of PBMCs or T cells enriched from blood (not recorded which). The TCR sequence derives from a man aged 25-40 years who had recovered from COVID-19. This CDR3 reads CASSFGTGTEAFF. CDR3 DNA: TGTGCCAGCAGTTTCGGGACAGGGACTGAAGCTTTCTTT.